One and the same sample provided the 8 T cell receptor beta chains below, sequenced in a study of early T cells in non-severe SARS-CoV-2 infection. One entry per CDR3 protein results from TCRdb running MiXCR on the 5' RACE reads. This table holds tens of thousands of distinct CDR3 sequences, about a tenth found once. This material consisted of whole blood, taken at baseline. All receptors come from an adult who was a healthcare worker with PCR-confirmed SARS-CoV-2 infection or an uninfected control (not recorded which).

The CDR3 sequence is CASRNGQMNTEAFF. The CDR3, as DNA: TGCGCCAGCAGAAACGGACAGATGAACACTGAAGCTTTCTTT. J is TRBJ1-1 and V is TRBV10-2; tentative D call: TRBD1 (6 bases). Between the trimmed V and J ends, which lost 6 bases and 0 bases, there was a span of 11 bases. Germline V lookup: CDR1 WSHSY, CDR2 SAAADI. The CDR3 contains 14 residues.

The chain is built from TRBV5-1 and TRBJ1-1; TRBD1 matches 9 bases. There are 15 residues in the CDR3. V trimming: 5 bases; J trimming: 5 bases; junction bases outside the gene matches: 10. The germline gives CDR1 SGHRS, CDR2 YFSETQ. Here the CDR3 reads CASRSGQGTGTEAFF. CDR3 coding DNA: TGCGCCAGCAGGTCAGGACAGGGGACAGGAACTGAAGCTTTCTTT.

On this clonotype itself: A much larger clone differs from this one at a single base, so this may be a read error. The J gene is TRBJ1-2, the V gene TRBV6-1, with D tentatively TRBD1 (6 bases). Germline CDR1 is MNHNS and CDR2 is SASEGT. This CDR3 comprises 14 residues. Trimming cost V 3 bases and J 6 bases, with 14 bases left between them. CDR3 sequence (DNA): TGTGCCAGCAGTGAGTCGGACAGCCTCCATGGCTACACCTTC. This codes for CASSESDSLHGYTF.

The V and J genes are TRBV10-3 and TRBJ1-2; D uncertain. CDR3 size: 13 residues. Germline V CDR1 and CDR2: ENHRY, SYGVKD. Between the trimmed V and J ends, which lost 4 bases and 4 bases, there was a span of 10 bases. The chain's CDR3 is CAISVEQIYGYTF. CDR3 nucleotides: TGTGCCATCAGTGTAGAACAGATCTATGGCTACACCTTC.

The rearrangement links TRBV7-9 to TRBJ2-3; D remains ambiguous. V lost 6 bases to trimming and J lost 1 base, with 8 bases between them. Germline CDR1 reads SEHNR; CDR2 reads FQNEAQ (reference sequence). There are 13 residues in the CDR3. In DNA, the CDR3 is TGTGCCAGCAGGCCTCATGGCACAGATACGCAGTATTTT. It yields the protein CASRPHGTDTQYF.

This clonotype was counted at least ten times. The chain has TRBV2 and TRBJ1-1, with D hard to call. V lost 3 bases and J 0 bases, leaving 11 bases between the germline ends. The CDR3 is 15 amino acids. Germline CDR1 and CDR2: SNHLY and FYNNEI. The CDR3 nucleotides read TGTGCCAGCAGTGAGATTAAGATTCTGAACACTGAAGCTTTCTTT. It translates to CASSEIKILNTEAFF. The entire variable domain, with the rest obtained from reference TRBV2 and TRBJ1-1, is as follows: EPEVTQTPSHQVTQMGQEVILRCVPISNHLYFYWYRQILGQKVEFLVSFYNNEISEKSEIFDDQFSVERPDGSNFTLKIRSTKLEDSAMYFCASSEIKILNTEAFFGQGTRLTVV.

The sample holds a few counts of this clonotype. The J gene is TRBJ2-7, the V gene TRBV28; TRBD2 matches at 10 bases. The CDR3 has 14 residues. J gave up 4 bases and V 4 bases, and 4 bases lay outside the gene matches. Germline V lookup: CDR1 MDHEN, CDR2 SYDVKM. The CDR3 is CASSSSGSLYEQYF. CDR3 in DNA: TGTGCCAGCAGTTCTAGCGGGAGTTTGTACGAGCAGTACTTC. Combining the CDR3 with reference TRBV28 and TRBJ2-7 gives the whole variable domain DVKVTQSSRYLVKRTGEKVFLECVQDMDHENMFWYRQDPGLGLRLIYFSYDVKMKEKGDIPEGYSVSREKKERFSLILESASTNQTSMYLCASSSSGSLYEQYFGPGTRLTVT.

V and J are TRBV10-3 and TRBJ2-7; D is perhaps TRBD2 (7 bases). The V gene's germline CDR1 is ENHRY and CDR2 SYGVKD. The CDR3 runs 12 residues. V was shortened by 11 bases and J by 1 base, with 12 bases between the two germline ends. The CDR3 DNA sequence: TGTGCCGGGGGGGCCCATTCCTACGAGCAGTACTTC. Translated, it gives CAGGAHSYEQYF.